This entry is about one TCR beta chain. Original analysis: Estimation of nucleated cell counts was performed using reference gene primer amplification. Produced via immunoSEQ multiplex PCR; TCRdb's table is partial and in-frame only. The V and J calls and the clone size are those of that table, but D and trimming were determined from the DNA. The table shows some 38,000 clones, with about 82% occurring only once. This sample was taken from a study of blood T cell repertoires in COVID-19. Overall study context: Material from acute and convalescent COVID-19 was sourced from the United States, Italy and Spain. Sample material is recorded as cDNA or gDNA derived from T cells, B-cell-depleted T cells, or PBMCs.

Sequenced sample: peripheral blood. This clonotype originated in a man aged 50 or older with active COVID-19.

CDR3 protein: CASSSQTGGETQYF. For the CDR3, the DNA is TGTGCCAGTAGTTCGCAGACAGGGGGAGAGACCCAGTACTTC. V usage is TRBV19 and J usage is TRBJ2-5; 9 bases map to TRBD1. V lost 5 bases, J lost 4 bases, and 5 bases stayed unmatched. The CDR3 totals 14 residues. CDR1 and CDR2 (germline): LNHDA, SQIVND (reference sequence).